This T cell receptor (beta chain) was identified in a study of blood T cell repertoires in COVID-19. Across the study: PBMCs, B-cell-depleted T cells, or T cells provided the cDNA or gDNA that made up the material.

The table came from immunoSEQ multiplex PCR; TCRdb's copy has only in-frame clones and leaves some out. Here the sample spans tens of thousands of clones, around 84% being singletons. V gave up 5 bases and J gave up 4 bases; unmatched junction bases: 9. This CDR3 has 15 amino acids. CDR1 and CDR2 (germline): SGHAT, FQNNGV. This TCR was recovered from a human donor in a cohort sampled during active COVID-19. Sequenced sample: peripheral blood. This chain connects TRBV11-2 to TRBJ2-3; the match to TRBD2 covers 7 bases. The CDR3 DNA follows: TGTGCCAGCAGCAACAGAGGACTAGACGCAGATACGCAGTATTTT. Its translation is CASSNRGLDADTQYF.